Following are 6 T cell receptor beta chains from one sample sequenced in a study of shared clonotypes between healthy human individuals. Using immunoSEQ multiplex PCR, the repertoire was profiled, and TCRdb retains in-frame clones only, with some absent. The sample records roughly 1,500,000 clones, 98% being singletons. Sequencing input: naive CD4+ T cells sorted from blood. The subset was: CD45RA+ positively selected. The source is a young man in good health.

The CDR3, as DNA: TGTGCCAGCAAATCCTCCGGCCGCCCAGGGGATGCGTACTTC. Translation gives CASKSSGRPGDAYF. The chain has TRBV28 and TRBJ2-7, with D tentatively TRBD1 (6 bases). V was cut by 7 bases and J by 12 bases, with 25 bases left in between. CDR3 length: 14 amino acids. Germline CDR1 and CDR2: MDHEN and SYDVKM.

The chain has TRBV18 and TRBJ2-1, with 8 positions matching TRBD2. CDR1 and CDR2 from the germline V gene are KGHSH and LQKENI. CDR3 length equals 18 residues. J lost 5 bases, V lost 1 base, and 13 bases had no gene match. Here the CDR3 reads CASSPLPGGTFPDNEQFF. CDR3 in DNA: TGTGCCAGCTCACCACTGCCGGGAGGGACATTCCCAGACAATGAGCAGTTCTTC.

The V and J genes are TRBV28 and TRBJ2-5, with D tentatively TRBD1 or TRBD2 (5 bases each). Germline lookup yields CDR1 MDHEN and CDR2 SYDVKM. This CDR3 is 15 amino acids long. Trimming pared 5 bases from V and 3 bases from J, leaving 16 bases between. The CDR3 sequence is CASSGGGQGEETQYF. The CDR3, as DNA: TGTGCCAGCAGTGGGGGTGGGCAGGGAGAAGAGACCCAGTACTTC.

The genes are TRBV15 and TRBJ2-7; D may be TRBD1 (5 bases). V was cut by 0 bases and J by 2 bases, with 8 bases left in between. Looked up from germline, CDR1 is LNHNV and CDR2 is YYDKDF (reference sequence). The CDR3 consists of 14 residues. In DNA form, the CDR3 reads TGTGCCACCAGCAGAGAGGGGCCCCCCTACGAGCAGTACTTC. This gives the protein CATSREGPPYEQYF.

The chain's CDR3 is CASRDRTAERKSNQPQHF. The DNA for the CDR3 is TGTGCCAGCAGAGATCGGACAGCCGAACGAAAGAGCAATCAGCCCCAGCATTTT. V usage is TRBV5-4 and J usage is TRBJ1-5, with a tentative D call TRBD1 (6 bases). Looked up from germline, CDR1 is SGHNT and CDR2 is YYREEE (reference sequence). Trimming shortened V by 5 bases and J by 1 base, and 22 bases separated the two germline ends. The CDR3 loop spans 18 amino acids.

CDR3 bases: TGCGCCAGCAGCCCCTTCGACCCCCGTTGGGATGAGCAGTTCTTC. Its translation is CASSPFDPRWDEQFF. This chain joins TRBV5-1 and TRBJ2-1; D remains unclear. CDR3 length: 15 residues. Looked up from germline, CDR1 is SGHRS and CDR2 is YFSETQ. Trimming shortened V by 4 bases and J by 8 bases, and 19 bases separated the two germline ends.